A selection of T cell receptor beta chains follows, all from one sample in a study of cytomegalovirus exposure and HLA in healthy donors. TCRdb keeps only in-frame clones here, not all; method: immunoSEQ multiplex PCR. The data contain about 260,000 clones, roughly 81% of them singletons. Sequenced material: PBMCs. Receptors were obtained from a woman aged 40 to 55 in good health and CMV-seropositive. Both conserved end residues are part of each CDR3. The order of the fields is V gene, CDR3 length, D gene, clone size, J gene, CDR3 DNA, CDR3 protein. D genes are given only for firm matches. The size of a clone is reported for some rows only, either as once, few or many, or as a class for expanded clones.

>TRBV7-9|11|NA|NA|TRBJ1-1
TGTGCCAGCACGGGGGGCACTGAAGCTTTCTTT
CASTGGTEAFF
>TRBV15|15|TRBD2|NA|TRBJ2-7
TGTGCCACCAGCAATCCGACTAGCGGGAGTTACGAGCAGTACTTC
CATSNPTSGSYEQYF
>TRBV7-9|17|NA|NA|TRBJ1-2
TGTGCCAGCAGCCTCCTCGCCTCTAATGGACAGAACTATGGCTACACCTTC
CASSLLASNGQNYGYTF
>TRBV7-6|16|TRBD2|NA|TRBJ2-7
TGTGCCAGCAGCTTAGTGTTCGCGGGAGAGGGCTACGAGCAGTACTTC
CASSLVFAGEGYEQYF
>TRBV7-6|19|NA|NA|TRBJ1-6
TGTGCCAGCAGCTTATTCCCCGAGGGGGGGGGATCCTATAATTCACCCCTCCACTTT
CASSLFPEGGGSYNSPLHF
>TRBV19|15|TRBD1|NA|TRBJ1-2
TGTGCCAGTAGTATAGGGGGACAGGGAAACTATGGCTACACCTTC
CASSIGGQGNYGYTF
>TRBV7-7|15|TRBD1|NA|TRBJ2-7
TGTGCTAGCAGCTCAGGACAGGGCCCATCCTACGAGCAGTACTTC
CASSSGQGPSYEQYF
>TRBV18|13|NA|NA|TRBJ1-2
TGTGCCAGCTCACCCACGGGGTCCTATGGCTACACCTTC
CASSPTGSYGYTF
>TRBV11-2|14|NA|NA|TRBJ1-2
TGTGCCAGCAGCTTAGATCTTAGTTTCGGGGGCTACACCTTC
CASSLDLSFGGYTF
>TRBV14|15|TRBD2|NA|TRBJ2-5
TGTGCCAGCAGCCAAGTTTCTAGCGGGGGAGAGACCCAGTACTTC
CASSQVSSGGETQYF
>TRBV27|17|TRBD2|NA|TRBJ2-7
TGTGCCAGCAGACTAAAGGGACTAGCGGGGATCTCCTACGAGCAGTACTTC
CASRLKGLAGISYEQYF
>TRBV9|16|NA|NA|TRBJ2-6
TGTGCCAGCAGCGTCACAGGCCGCTCTGGGGCCAACGTCCTGACTTTC
CASSVTGRSGANVLTF
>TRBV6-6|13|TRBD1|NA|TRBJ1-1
TGTGCCAGCAGTTGGACAGGGGGGACTGAAGCTTTCTTT
CASSWTGGTEAFF
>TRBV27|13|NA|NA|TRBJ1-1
TGTGCCAGCCATCGTACGCAGGACACTGAAGCTTTCTTT
CASHRTQDTEAFF
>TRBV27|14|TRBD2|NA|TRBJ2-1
TGTGCCAGCAGTTTATTTGCGGGAGGCAATGAGCAGTTCTTC
CASSLFAGGNEQFF
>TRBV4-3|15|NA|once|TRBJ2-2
TGCGCCAGCAGCCCCCGGGACACGAACACCGGGGAGCTGTTTTTT
CASSPRDTNTGELFF
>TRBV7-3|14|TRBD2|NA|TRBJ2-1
TGTGCCAGCAGCTTAGCGGGAGGAGGGATTGGGCAGTTCTTC
CASSLAGGGIGQFF
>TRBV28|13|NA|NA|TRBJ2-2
TGTGCCAGCAGTTTAACTGCGTCTGGGGAGCTGTTTTTT
CASSLTASGELFF
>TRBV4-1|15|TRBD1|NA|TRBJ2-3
TGCGCCAGCAGCCCGGGGACAGGGGGCACAGATACGCAGTATTTT
CASSPGTGGTDTQYF
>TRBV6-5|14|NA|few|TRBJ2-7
TGTGCCAGCAGTTACAGTAGGGGTCCCTACGAGCAGTACTTC
CASSYSRGPYEQYF
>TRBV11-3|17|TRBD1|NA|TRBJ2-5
TGTGCCAGCAGCTTAGACCTAGGACAGGATTTTGGAGAGACCCAGTACTTC
CASSLDLGQDFGETQYF
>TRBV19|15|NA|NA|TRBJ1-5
TGTGCCAGTAGTCCCGTGGGGGGTAGGGGCCAGCCCCAGCATTTT
CASSPVGGRGQPQHF
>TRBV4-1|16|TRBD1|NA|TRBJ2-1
TGCGCCAGCAGCCAAGATCCGTTAGGACAGGGCAATGAGCAGTTCTTC
CASSQDPLGQGNEQFF
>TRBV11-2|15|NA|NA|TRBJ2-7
TGTGCCAGCAGCCGCGGACGGGGAGCTACCTACGAGCAGTACTTC
CASSRGRGATYEQYF
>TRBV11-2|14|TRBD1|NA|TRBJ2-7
TGTGCCAGCAGCTTCGCCGGGACAGTCTACGAGCAGTACTTC
CASSFAGTVYEQYF
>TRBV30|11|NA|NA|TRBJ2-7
TGTGCCTGGAGTCTAAGATACGAGCAGTACTTC
CAWSLRYEQYF
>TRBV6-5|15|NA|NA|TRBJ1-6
TGTGCCAGCAGTTACTCGGGCCTTGACGGGACTCAAATCCACTTT
CASSYSGLDGTQIHF
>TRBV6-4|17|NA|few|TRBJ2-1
TGTGCCAGCAGTGAACACGGGACTTCCTTCTCCTACAATGAGCAGTTCTTC
CASSEHGTSFSYNEQFF
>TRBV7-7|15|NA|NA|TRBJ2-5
TGTGCCAGCAGCCCAGGGGTACTAATCCAAGAGACCCAGTACTTC
CASSPGVLIQETQYF
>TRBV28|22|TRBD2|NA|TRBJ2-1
TGTGCCAGCAGCCCGGGACAGCCACCGGGACTAGCGGACGGGGGCAAATACAATGAGCAGTTCTTC
CASSPGQPPGLADGGKYNEQFF
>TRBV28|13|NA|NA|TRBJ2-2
TGTGCCAGCAGTGAAAGGACAGTCCGCGAGCTGTTTTTT
CASSERTVRELFF